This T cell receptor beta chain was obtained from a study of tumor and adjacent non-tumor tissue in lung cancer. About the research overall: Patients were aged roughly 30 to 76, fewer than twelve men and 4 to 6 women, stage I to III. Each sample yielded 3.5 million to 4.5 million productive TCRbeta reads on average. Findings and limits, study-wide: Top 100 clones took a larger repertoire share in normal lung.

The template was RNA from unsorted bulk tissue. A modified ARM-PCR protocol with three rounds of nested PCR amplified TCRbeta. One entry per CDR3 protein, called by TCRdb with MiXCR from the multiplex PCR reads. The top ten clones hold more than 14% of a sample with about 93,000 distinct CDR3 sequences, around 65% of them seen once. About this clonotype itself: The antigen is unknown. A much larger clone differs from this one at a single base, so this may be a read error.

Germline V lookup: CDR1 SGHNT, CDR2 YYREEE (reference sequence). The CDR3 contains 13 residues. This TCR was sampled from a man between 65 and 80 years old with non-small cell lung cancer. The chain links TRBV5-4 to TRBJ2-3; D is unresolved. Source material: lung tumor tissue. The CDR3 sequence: CASSLRTADMQYF. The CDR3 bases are TGTGCCAGCAGCTTGAGGACCGCAGATATGCAGTATTTT.